Reported below is one T cell receptor beta chain. Its antigen specificity is not known. The record has no base qualities; no much larger clone is one base away. The 40 or so donors, aged about 6 to 95 years, were systemically healthy Caucasian individuals from Russia. Around 10 milliliters of peripheral blood were collected from each donor into EDTA-treated Vacutainer tubes. Ficoll-Paque density-gradient centrifugation was used to isolate PBMCs, with at least 6.5 million per sample. Trizol reagent was used to extract total RNA from the PBMCs, yielding at least 5.5 micrograms per sample. For every donor, an aliquot of PBMCs went through flow cytometry to measure the percentages of naive CD45RAhigh/CD27high T cells. Library preparation was by 5' RACE. The reads were generated on an Illumina HiSeq 2500. A second PCR of roughly 7 to 11 cycles was performed with a sample-barcoded 5' primer and a J-beta primer mix. Each TCR beta cDNA molecule received a unique molecular identifier from a template-switch 5' adaptor carrying 12 random nucleotides. Each sample yielded at least 2.5 million CDR3-containing paired-end reads. All of the RNA was converted into first-strand cDNA using the Mint cDNA synthesis kit, with a TRBC-specific oligonucleotide serving as the primer. Following uracil-DNA glycosylase treatment, a first 18-cycle PCR with universal primers M1SS and BC2_uni_R was performed on all cDNA. From the authors' description of their analysis: Normalization of each sample was performed by random selection of 1 million high-quality reads, each carrying a distinct molecular identifier. Reads sharing molecular identifiers were discarded rather than binned into consensus sequences. MiTCR, set to a Q25 quality threshold and the strictest error-elimination algorithm, was used for CDR3 identification, clonotype clustering and error correction. A nonparametric unseen species model with Euler transformation was used to estimate lower-bound total TCR beta diversity. Using fastp trimming at Q25 and MiXCR clonotype assembly, TCRdb reanalyzed the public sequencing data and kept in-frame beta chains. When rows share a CDR3 protein, they turn into one entry using the most common DNA and genes. Here the V and J calls rest on TCRdb's processing, not on the authors' analysis. The sample table records approximately 1.5 million distinct CDR3 sequences; about 42% of these occur just once. The ten top clones hold over 3.5% of the sample.

This record belongs to a study of blood T cells in healthy people across ages (dated by TCRdb to the mid-2010s). In terms of the full investigation: In model experiments, roughly one uniquely barcoded TCR beta cDNA molecule per two T cells was captured by template switching. Using deep sequencing normalized with unique cDNA molecular identifiers, the study measured how TCR beta repertoire diversity changes with age. The donors were divided into four age groups: young (average around 16 years), middle-aged (almost 40), aged (approximately 59) and long-lived (about 80). Donors of different ages were randomly distributed across sequencing lanes to avoid experimental bias. Two additional independent replicas of 1 million unique cDNA reads from the same blood draw were analyzed for two donors (one aged 18 to 29 and one aged 80 or older). General study outcomes and caveats: The long-lived group showed more naive CD4+ T cells, fewer expanded clones and increased TCR diversity than the aged group, suggesting age selection. Donor CMV infection status was unknown, potentially confounding age-related changes in expanded clonotypes. Total diversity estimates from one million sequenced T cells were considered lower bounds and underestimates. A strong correlation was found between observed TCR beta diversity and the percentage of naive T cells measured by flow cytometry. Conclusive comparison of naive and antigen-experienced compartments was prevented by the profiling of bulk unsorted PBMCs. Observed TCR beta diversity per million T cells fell roughly linearly with age, and a significant reduction was already apparent by age around 44.

From its cysteine to its phenylalanine, the CDR3 spans 15 amino acids. Left in the record is the CDR3 DNA by itself, 45 bases read in frame from the first base. According to the germline V gene, CDR1 reads MNHEY and CDR2 reads SVGAGI. Deletion took 6 bases off V and 3 bases off J, with a span of 15 bases between the germline ends. Recombination connected TRBV6-5 to TRBJ2-1; the D gene assignment is ambiguous. The sequence came from a young woman in good health. The specimen sequenced was blood. The encoded CDR3 is CASSTPTTDYNEQFF. The nucleotides read TGTGCCAGCAGCACGCCTACGACGGACTACAATGAGCAGTTCTTC.